This T cell receptor (beta chain) was captured by sequencing in a study of T cell responses to AZD1222 COVID-19 vaccine. Findings of the study overall: Close to half of all spike-specific TCRs reportedly target regions of the variants that are unmutated. Clonal diversity may have been underestimated, and the donors were mostly white British, with more females than males. With dominance at 160-218 and 743-854, vaccine-associated CD4 TCRs spanned spike.

Data came from immunoSEQ multiplex PCR; TCRdb stores just in-frame clones and leaves some out. The repertoire holds about 59,000 clones, with 89% as singletons. Germline assignment: CDR1 MNHEY and CDR2 SVGAGI. Trimming took 6 bases from V and 3 from J, leaving 14 bases between them. The CDR3 spans 14 residues. Turning to this clone: The antigen is not known.

The genes are TRBV6-5 and TRBJ2-5; the D gene is possibly TRBD2 (6 bases). The TCR originated in an adult who received the AZD1222 COVID-19 vaccine. The material was peripheral blood, obtained 28 days after the second AZD1222 dose. CDR3 DNA: TGTGCCAGCAGCACCAACCGGGAGAAAGAGACCCAGTACTTC. It specifies CASSTNREKETQYF.